This T cell receptor (beta chain) originates from a study of vaccination and CD4 T cells after COVID-19. This clonotype was counted a single time. As yet, its antigen is unknown. Treatment noted: approximately nine-day PBMC culture with coronavirus spike peptide pools or control peptides (ViraFEST assay). With the Oncomine TCR Beta short-read assay, DNA from cultured CD4+ T cells was sequenced. MiXCR, applied by TCRdb to the PCR reads, yields one record per CDR3 protein. Of around 20,000 distinct CDR3 sequences listed, about half were seen once; the top ten hold approximately 15%. The study, taken as a whole, reports: Spike mono-reactivity marked 304 of 307 vaccine-specific clones in convalescent patients.

This TCR was sampled from a human donor with COVID-19. Specimen: cultured CD4+ T cells from blood.

DNA for the CDR3: TGCGCCAGCAGTCACAGGGAAATTGGGCACAATGAGCAGTTCTTC. It is translated as CASSHREIGHNEQFF. The genes are TRBV4-1 and TRBJ2-1, with D perhaps TRBD1 (6 bases). The CDR3 sequence is 15 residues long. Germline V gene lookup returns CDR1 MGHRA and CDR2 YSYEKL. V dropped 6 bases and J dropped 5 bases, with 17 bases sitting between them.